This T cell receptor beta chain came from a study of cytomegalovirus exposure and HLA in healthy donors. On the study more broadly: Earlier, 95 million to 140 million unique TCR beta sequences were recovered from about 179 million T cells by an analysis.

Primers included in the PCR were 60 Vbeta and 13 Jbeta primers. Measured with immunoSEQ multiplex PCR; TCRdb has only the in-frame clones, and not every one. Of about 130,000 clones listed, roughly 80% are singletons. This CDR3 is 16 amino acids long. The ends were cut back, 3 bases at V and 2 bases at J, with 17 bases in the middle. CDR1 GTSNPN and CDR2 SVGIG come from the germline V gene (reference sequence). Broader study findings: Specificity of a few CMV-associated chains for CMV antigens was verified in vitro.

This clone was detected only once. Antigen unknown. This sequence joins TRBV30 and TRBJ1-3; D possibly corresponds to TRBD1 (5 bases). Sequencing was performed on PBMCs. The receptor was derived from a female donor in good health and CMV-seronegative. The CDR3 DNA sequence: TGTGCCTGGAGAGTCTTCCAGGGATGGACTGGAAACACCATATATTTT. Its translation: CAWRVFQGWTGNTIYF.